The present entry profiles one TCR beta chain with its context. Its antigen remains unidentified. This record belongs to a study of a mutant IDH1 vaccine in newly diagnosed glioma. Background on the study: Patients were started on vaccination 4-6 weeks after radiotherapy alone, or with temozolomide cycles. The treated group averaged approximately 38 years old and was about 62% male, about 40% female. Study-level points and caveats: Pseudoprogression appears to have had no connection to changes in top peripheral T cell clonotypes. Vaccine-induced immune responses were detected in approximately 92% of patients.

Time point reported: week 23, last vaccination. What each vaccine dose contained was 300 ug of mutant IDH1 20-mer peptide, accompanied by topical imiquimod. Some clones are missing from TCRdb's copy, which holds only in-frame ones; the method was immunoSEQ multiplex PCR. The sample has approximately 67,000 clones, 84% seen once; the top ten hold 13%. This CDR3 comprises 15 residues. Germline CDR1 and CDR2: KGHSH and LQKENI. The V segment lost 3 bases and the J segment 3 bases; nucleotides outside the gene matches: 5. The chain combines TRBV18 with TRBJ2-7; TRBD1 matches at 10 bases. The material sequenced was PBMCs, taken from a glioma patient whose treatment included an IDH1 peptide vaccine. The source of this sequence is a man aged 18 to 29 with glioma. The CDR3, as DNA: TGTGCCAGCTCACCGACCGGGACAGGGGACTACGAGCAGTACTTC. It yields the protein CASSPTGTGDYEQYF.